Below, one TCR beta chain is given with its context. It has no known antigen specificity. No qualities accompany the bases; no much larger clone lies one base away. For each enrolled patient, mismatch repair deficiency was established using either polymerase chain reaction or immunohistochemistry. TCR sequencing was performed for a few patients who responded to pembrolizumab therapy. In the phase II trial, pembrolizumab PD-1 blockade was tested prospectively in advanced mismatch repair-deficient cancers, no matter which tissue of origin the cancers came from. Peripheral blood T cell samples were serially collected before and at multiple times after PD-1 blockade was started. The timing of each blood sample was reported as weeks after the first dose of pembrolizumab. The data derive from a study of PD-1 blockade in mismatch repair-deficient tumors (dated by TCRdb to about 2017). Background on the whole study: Between late 2013 and late 2016, the trial enrolled about 78 consecutive patients with approximately 13 types of mismatch repair-deficient cancer, all of whom had received prior treatment and were progressing. Tumor-associated T cell clones in the peripheral blood of patients responding to PD-1 blockade were tracked using deep sequencing of TCR CDR3 regions.

Broader findings and caveats from the paper: Rapid expansion after pembrolizumab followed by contraction, generally before radiologic responses, was shown by tumor-resident clones, which were often undetectable in blood before treatment.

Libraries came from the immunoSEQ multiplex PCR assay. TCRdb took this table from immuneACCESS and kept in-frame rearrangements with V and J called. Such tables lack part of the clones; where checked against another copy, unresolved V genes explain under half of the gap, and the rest is unexplained. The sample table lists 90,000 to 120,000 clones, over 65% of them with a count of one. The ten largest clonotypes hold around 5.8% of the sample. Deletion took 0 bases off V and 3 bases off J, with a span of 11 bases between the germline ends. Based on the germline V gene (reference sequence), the CDR1 and CDR2 sequences are LNHDA and SQIVND. The CDR3 numbers 15 residues from cysteine through phenylalanine. Here the CDR3 DNA is all that survives: 45 bases in frame from base 1.

This TCR derives from an adult with mismatch repair-deficient cancer. The V and J genes are TRBV19 and TRBJ1-1; TRBD1 could be the D gene, as 5 bases match. The sequencing used peripheral blood, collected approximately 35 weeks after starting pembrolizumab. DNA sequence: TGTGCCAGTAGTATAGATTCGCGGGGGTACACTGAAGCTTTCTTT. Its protein product is CASSIDSRGYTEAFF.